This record covers a single TCR beta chain. Its antigen remains unidentified. The germline V gene has CDR1 MNHNS and CDR2 SASEGT. V was trimmed by 8 bases and J by 3 bases, leaving 17 bases between them. The CDR3 length is 15 residues. Primers for the PCR totalled 60 Vbeta and 13 Jbeta. Assay used: immunoSEQ multiplex PCR; TCRdb lists only in-frame clones, some missing. The profile covers 100,000 to 150,000 clones, with just under 75% appearing a single time and 4.5% to 5% taken by the ten largest. These data originate in a study of cytomegalovirus exposure and HLA in healthy donors. The overall study: Drawn from HLA-typed donors, some 80 million unique TCRs were held in an early data release. Study-level points and caveats: It was 150 to 200 TCR beta chains that were listed as cytomegalovirus-associated.

The sequence came from a man between 60 and 75 years old in good health and CMV-seropositive. This rearrangement joins TRBV6-1 to TRBJ2-1; the D gene is possibly TRBD2 (7 bases). Material for sequencing was PBMCs. The DNA of the CDR3 is TGTGCCAGCGGTCCCGGGGAGGGGGGCTACAATGAGCAGTTCTTC. It encodes CASGPGEGGYNEQFF.